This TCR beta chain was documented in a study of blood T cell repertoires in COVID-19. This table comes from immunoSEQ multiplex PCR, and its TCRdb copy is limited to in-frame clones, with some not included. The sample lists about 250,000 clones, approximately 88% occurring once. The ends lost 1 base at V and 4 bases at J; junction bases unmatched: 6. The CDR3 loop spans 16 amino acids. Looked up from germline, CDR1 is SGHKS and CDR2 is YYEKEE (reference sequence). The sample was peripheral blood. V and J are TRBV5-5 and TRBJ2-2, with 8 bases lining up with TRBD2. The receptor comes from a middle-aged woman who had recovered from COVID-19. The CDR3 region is CASSLSGLASTGELFF. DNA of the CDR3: TGTGCCAGCAGCTTGTCCGGACTAGCAAGCACCGGGGAGCTGTTTTTT.